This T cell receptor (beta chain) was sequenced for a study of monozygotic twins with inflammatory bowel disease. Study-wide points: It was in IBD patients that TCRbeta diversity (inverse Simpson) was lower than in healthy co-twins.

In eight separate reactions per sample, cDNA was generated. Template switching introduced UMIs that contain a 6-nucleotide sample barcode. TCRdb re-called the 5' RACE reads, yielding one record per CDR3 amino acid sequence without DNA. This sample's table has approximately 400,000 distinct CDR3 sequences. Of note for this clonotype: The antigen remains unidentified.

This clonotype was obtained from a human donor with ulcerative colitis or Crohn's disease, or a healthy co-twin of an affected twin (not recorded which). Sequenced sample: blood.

CDR3 protein: CSAPTFSTDTQYF. J is TRBJ2-3 and V is TRBV20-1. The CDR3 length is 13 residues. The germline CDR1 and CDR2 sequences are DFQATT and SNEGSKA (reference sequence).